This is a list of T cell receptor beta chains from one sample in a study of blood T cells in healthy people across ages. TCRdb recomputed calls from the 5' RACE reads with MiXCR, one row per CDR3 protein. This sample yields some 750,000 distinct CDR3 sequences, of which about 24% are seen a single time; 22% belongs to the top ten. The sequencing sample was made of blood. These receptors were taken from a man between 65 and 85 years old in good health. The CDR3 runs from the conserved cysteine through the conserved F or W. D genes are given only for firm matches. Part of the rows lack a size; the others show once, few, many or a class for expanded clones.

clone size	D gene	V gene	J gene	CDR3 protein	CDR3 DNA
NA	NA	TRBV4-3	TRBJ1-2	CASSQDWSRTNGYTF	TGCGCCAGCAGCCAAGATTGGAGTAGAACTAATGGCTACACCTTC
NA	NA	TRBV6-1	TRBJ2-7	CASSEDWAATYEQYF	TGTGCCAGCAGTGAAGACTGGGCCGCGACCTACGAGCAGTACTTC
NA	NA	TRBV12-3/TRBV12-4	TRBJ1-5	CASSPGVLSDQPQHF	TGTGCCAGCAGCCCAGGGGTATTAAGTGATCAGCCCCAGCATTTT
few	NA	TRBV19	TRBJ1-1	CASSTEMNTEAFF	TGTGCCAGTAGTACAGAAATGAACACTGAAGCTTTCTTT
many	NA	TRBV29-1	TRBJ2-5	CSVKRSPQETQYF	TGCAGCGTTAAGCGGAGCCCCCAAGAGACCCAGTACTTC
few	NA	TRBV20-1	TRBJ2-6	CSALGPHSGANVLTF	TGCAGTGCTCTGGGACCCCACTCTGGGGCCAACGTCCTGACTTTC
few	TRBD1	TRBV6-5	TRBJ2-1	CASTGTGTVNEQFF	TGTGCCAGTACCGGGACAGGGACGGTGAATGAGCAGTTCTTC
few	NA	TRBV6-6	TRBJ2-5	CASHYSSHQETQYF	TGTGCCTCCCATTATAGCAGTCACCAAGAGACCCAGTACTTC
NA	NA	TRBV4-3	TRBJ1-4	CASSQDASGRLFF	TGCGCCAGCAGCCAAGATGCGTCGGGGCGACTGTTTTTT
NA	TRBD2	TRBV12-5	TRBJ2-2	CASGLSPPAGGPPGELFF	TGTGCTAGTGGTTTGTCGCCTCCAGCGGGGGGGCCTCCCGGGGAGCTGTTTTTT
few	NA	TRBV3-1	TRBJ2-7	CASSQDFGSGSYEQYF	TGTGCCAGCAGCCAAGATTTTGGTAGCGGCTCCTACGAGCAGTACTTC
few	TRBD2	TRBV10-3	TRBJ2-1	CAIRNAGERSYNEQFF	TGTGCCATCAGGAACGCGGGAGAACGGTCCTACAATGAGCAGTTCTTC
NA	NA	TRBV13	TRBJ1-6	CASSPQEGPLHF	TGTGCCAGCAGCCCACAGGAAGGACCCCTCCACTTT
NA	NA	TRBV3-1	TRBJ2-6	CASSQEMGLGANVLTF	TGTGCCAGCAGCCAAGAAATGGGGCTCGGGGCCAACGTCCTGACTTTC
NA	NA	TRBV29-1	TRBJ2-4	CSVGQGSVQYF	TGCAGCGTTGGGCAGGGTAGTGTTCAGTACTTC
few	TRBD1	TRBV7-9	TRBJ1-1	CASSILGQQNTEAFF	TGTGCCAGCAGCATCCTGGGACAGCAGAACACTGAAGCTTTCTTT
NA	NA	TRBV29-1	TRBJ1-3	CSVDLASAGNTIYF	TGCAGCGTTGACTTAGCATCGGCTGGAAACACCATATATTTT
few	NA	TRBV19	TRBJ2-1	CASSMGSGRTYNEQFF	TGTGCCAGTAGTATGGGCTCCGGGCGGACCTACAATGAGCAGTTCTTC